This record looks at one T cell receptor beta chain sequence and its context. The method was immunoSEQ multiplex PCR; TCRdb's version includes in-frame clones alone and lacks a portion of them. Altogether under 250,000 clones are present, about 81% being singletons, with the ten largest covering 5.2%. This entry belongs to a study of blood T cell repertoires in COVID-19. There are 15 residues in the CDR3. Between the trimmed V and J ends, which lost 4 bases and 4 bases, there was a span of 16 bases. Germline CDR1 is SGHDN and CDR2 is FVKESK. The sequence was obtained from a woman aged 70-85 years with COVID-19, enrolled during active disease. Sequencing input: peripheral blood. The V call is TRBV14, the J call TRBJ1-2; D is perhaps TRBD1 (6 bases). CDR3 in DNA: TGTGCCAGCAGCCCGGGCAGGGGTTTCCTCTATGGCTACACCTTC. This sequence encodes CASSPGRGFLYGYTF.